What follows are 13 T cell receptor beta chains derived from one specimen sequenced in a study of cytotoxic CD8 clonotypes in ibrutinib-treated CLL. Assay used: immunoSEQ multiplex PCR; TCRdb lists only in-frame clones, some missing. The sample holds 150,000 or so clones, 70% to 80% seen once. The starting material was PBMCs, obtained after 12 months of ibrutinib treatment. These receptors were obtained from a human donor with chronic lymphocytic leukemia.

The chain has TRBV27 and TRBJ1-5; D is ambiguous. Germline CDR1 MNHEY, CDR2 SMNVEV (reference sequence). V was trimmed by 4 bases and J by 6 bases, leaving 7 bases between them. This CDR3 has 12 amino acids. CDR3: CASSWVGQPQHF. CDR3 in DNA: TGTGCCAGCAGTTGGGTTGGTCAGCCCCAGCATTTT.

The V gene is TRBV15, the J gene TRBJ2-1, with D possibly matching TRBD2 (6 bases). Trimming pared 5 bases from V and 5 bases from J, leaving 22 bases between. Germline V gives CDR1 LNHNV, CDR2 YYDKDF (reference sequence). This CDR3 spans 17 amino acids. CDR3 DNA: TGTGCCACCAGCGGCTGGCCCTTGGCGCCGGGGGACAATGAGCAGTTCTTC. Its protein is CATSGWPLAPGDNEQFF.

V gene TRBV29-1 combines with J gene TRBJ2-7; 8 nucleotides agree with TRBD1. Trimming at V came to 5 bases and at J to 0 bases, leaving 6 bases not matched to a gene. The CDR3 extends over 14 amino acids. Per germline, CDR1 SQVTM and CDR2 ANQGSEA. The CDR3 sequence: CSVKRTGNSYEQYF. CDR3 sequence (DNA): TGCAGCGTTAAACGGACAGGGAACTCCTACGAGCAGTACTTC.

V usage is TRBV10-3 and J usage is TRBJ1-2, with D unresolved. Between the trimmed V and J ends, which lost 1 base and 2 bases, there was a span of 8 bases. This CDR3 comprises 14 residues. Germline values: CDR1 ENHRY, CDR2 SYGVKD. CDR3 loop: CAISEFVQNYGYTF. CDR3 in DNA: TGTGCCATCAGTGAGTTTGTACAGAACTATGGCTACACCTTC.

The V gene is TRBV6-6, the J gene TRBJ2-7; perhaps D is TRBD1 or TRBD2 (5 bases each). From germline, CDR1 is MNHNY and CDR2 SVGAGI (reference sequence). V dropped 3 bases and J dropped 7 bases, with 13 bases sitting between them. This CDR3 region has 13 residues. CDR3 nucleotide sequence: TGTGCCAGCAGTTATATCGGGGCGGGTGAGCAGTACTTC. Its translation is CASSYIGAGEQYF.

The V call is TRBV9, the J call TRBJ2-2, with D perhaps being TRBD1 or TRBD2 (5 bases each). This CDR3 has 15 residues. Germline values: CDR1 SGDLS, CDR2 YYNGEE. The V and J ends lost 3 bases and 6 bases respectively, with 15 bases between them. Here the CDR3 reads CASSGRDVGAGELFF. In DNA, the CDR3 is TGTGCCAGCAGCGGTAGGGACGTGGGCGCCGGGGAGCTGTTTTTT.

This chain joins TRBV7-9 and TRBJ2-1, with D unclear. CDR3 size: 12 residues. V lost 5 bases and J lost 7, with 9 bases in between. Per the germline V gene, CDR1 is SEHNR and CDR2 is FQNEAQ (reference sequence). The CDR3 protein is CASSLIPNEQFF. The CDR3 region has the DNA TGTGCCAGCAGCCTGATTCCGAATGAGCAGTTCTTC.

The chain employs TRBV5-1 and TRBJ2-3; D is possibly TRBD2 (6 bases). V was pared by 0 bases and J by 2 bases, with 10 bases between. Germline values: CDR1 SGHRS, CDR2 YFSETQ. This CDR3 region has 15 residues. In DNA, the CDR3 is TGCGCCAGCAGCTTGGGGGACTCCTACACAGATACGCAGTATTTT. Its translation is CASSLGDSYTDTQYF.

This rearrangement joins TRBV5-1 to TRBJ2-7, with 8 bases fitting TRBD1. With 4 bases clipped from V and 0 bases from J, the junction kept 9 bases outside the gene matches. This CDR3 spans 16 amino acids. Germline assignment: CDR1 SGHRS and CDR2 YFSETQ. The CDR3 coding sequence is TGCGCCAGCAGCACCGGACAGGGCCGTAGCTCCTACGAGCAGTACTTC. This translates into CASSTGQGRSSYEQYF.

The chain has TRBV9 and TRBJ2-3; 7 bases align to TRBD2. This CDR3 is built from 15 residues. V lost 3 bases, J lost 3 bases, and 7 bases stayed unmatched. Germline V CDR1 and CDR2: SGDLS, YYNGEE. Here the CDR3 reads CASSEGLAETDTQYF. The CDR3 region has the DNA TGTGCCAGCAGCGAAGGGCTAGCGGAGACAGATACGCAGTATTTT.

This chain connects TRBV19 to TRBJ1-3; TRBD1 is a possible D gene (5 bases). Germline CDR1 and CDR2: LNHDA and SQIVND (reference sequence). CDR3 length: 14 amino acids. The germline V and J ends were trimmed by 3 bases and 4 bases, with 10 bases remaining between them. The CDR3 region has the DNA TGTGCCAGTAGTATCCCAGGGATGGGAAACACCATATATTTT. Residues: CASSIPGMGNTIYF.

CDR3 loop: CASSYLNLVGTEAFF. The CDR3 nucleotides read TGTGCCAGCAGCTACCTAAACCTCGTGGGCACTGAAGCTTTCTTT. This sequence joins TRBV7-2 and TRBJ1-1, with D unclear. V was pared by 4 bases and J by 4 bases, with 16 bases between. In germline, CDR1 is SGHTA, CDR2 FQGNSA. The CDR3 covers 15 residues.

This clone was detected only a few times. The chain joins TRBV18 to TRBJ1-2; tentative D call: TRBD1 (6 bases). Germline V gene data show CDR1 as KGHSH and CDR2 as LQKENI. The CDR3 is 15 amino acids. Trimming removed 3 bases from V and 6 bases from J, with 17 bases in between. The CDR3 DNA reads as TGTGCCAGCTCACCGACTACATCAGGGGAGGATGGCTACACCTTC. Its protein product is CASSPTTSGEDGYTF.